The 14 T cell receptor beta chains below come from one sample, sequenced in a study of CD8 T cells in Susac syndrome (dated by TCRdb to between 2018 and 2020). The protocol used for the library was the immunoSEQ multiplex PCR assay. RNA was extracted using the RNeasy kit, and roughly 0.5 to 1 ug of the RNA was reverse transcribed with random hexamers. TCRdb's own reprocessing of the public reads used fastp at Q25 and MiXCR and kept productive beta chains. Every entry covers one CDR3 protein and lists the most common genes and DNA from its rows. Present in this sample are some 190,000 distinct CDR3 sequences, under 95% of which were seen just once. The leading ten clones occupy around 0.1% of the sample. What was sequenced was CD4+ T cells from PBMCs. The receptors derive from a human donor in good health.

The sample holds a few counts of this clonotype. Its ends do not fully match the called genes, so a read error is possible. This chain connects TRBV5-1 to TRBJ1-1; 9 bases align to TRBD1. Germline values: CDR1 SGHRS, CDR2 YFSETQ. CDR3 length: 13 amino acids. In DNA, the CDR3 is TGTGCCAGCAGTTTGACAGGGGGGACTGAAGCTTTCTTT. Residues: CASSLTGGTEAFF. Based on the CDR3 plus reference TRBV5-1 and TRBJ1-1, the full variable domain is KAGVTQTPRYLIKTRGQQVTLSCSPISGHRSVSWYQQTPGQGLQFLFEYFSETQRNKGNFPGRFSGRQFSNSRSEMNVSTLELGDSALYLCASSLTGGTEAFFGQGTRLTVV.

This chain connects TRBV19 to TRBJ1-4, with 9 bases matching TRBD1. CDR1 is LNHDA and CDR2 is SQIVND in the germline V gene (reference sequence). V was clipped by 5 bases and J by 8 bases; unmatched bases: 12. CDR3 length: 16 amino acids. The CDR3 sequence: CASSPFRTGEQEKLFF. The CDR3 bases are TGTGCCAGTAGTCCCTTCCGGACAGGGGAACAGGAAAAACTGTTTTTT.

This clonotype has only one observation. In DNA form, the CDR3 reads TGTGCCATCAGTGGAGGGAAGGGGGATCAGCCCCAGCATTTT. Its translation: CAISGGKGDQPQHF. This rearrangement joins TRBV10-3 to TRBJ1-5; maybe TRBD1 (6 bases). V lost 4 bases, J lost 5 bases, and 12 bases lay in between. Germline V gives CDR1 ENHRY, CDR2 SYGVKD. The CDR3 is 14 amino acids.

The chain joins TRBV29-1 to TRBJ2-1; the match to TRBD2 covers 15 bases. Germline V gives CDR1 SQVTM, CDR2 ANQGSEA. V was pared by 8 bases and J by 8 bases, with 4 bases of the junction left unmatched. The CDR3 is made up of 13 amino acids. The CDR3 nucleotides are TGCAGCACAGGACTAGCGGGGGGGCATGAGCAGTTCTTC. It is translated as CSTGLAGGHEQFF.

V is TRBV5-1 and J is TRBJ2-6, with 12 bases matching TRBD2. This CDR3 spans 18 amino acids. Trimming at V came to 4 bases and at J to 2 bases, leaving 7 bases not matched to a gene. The V gene's germline CDR1 is SGHRS and CDR2 YFSETQ. The CDR3 sequence is CASSSGLAGLTGANVLTF. In nucleotides, the CDR3 is TGCGCCAGCAGCAGCGGACTAGCGGGGCTTACTGGGGCCAACGTCCTGACTTTC.

V is TRBV29-1 and J is TRBJ1-2; weak D call: TRBD1 (5 bases). Germline CDR1 reads SQVTM; CDR2 reads ANQGSEA. CDR3 size: 10 residues. With 3 bases removed from V and 8 bases from J, the gap between germline ends came to 7 bases. The CDR3, as DNA: TGCAGCGTTGAGGGACCCGGCTACACCTTC. Protein sequence: CSVEGPGYTF.

The chain couples TRBV7-2 to TRBJ1-4; TRBD1 might be the D (5 bases). V was shortened by 3 bases and J by 6 bases, with 11 bases between the two germline ends. This CDR3 has 14 residues. CDR1 is SGHTA, CDR2 FQGNSA, per germline. In DNA form, the CDR3 reads TGTGCCAGCAGCTTTTATGCCAGGGATGAAAAACTGTTTTTT. Its protein is CASSFYARDEKLFF.

The chain uses TRBV7-2 and TRBJ2-2, with D tentatively TRBD1 (5 bases). CDR3 length: 14 amino acids. The ends were cut back, 6 bases at V and 0 bases at J, with 8 bases in the middle. CDR1 and CDR2 (germline): SGHTA, FQGNSA. In nucleotides, the CDR3 is TGTGCCAGCAGGAAGGGGCCGAACACCGGGGAGCTGTTTTTT. This encodes CASRKGPNTGELFF.

This clonotype was seen a single time. V usage is TRBV6-5 and J usage is TRBJ1-2; D remains unclear. The CDR3 spans 13 residues. The V and J ends lost 5 bases and 7 bases respectively, with 14 bases between them. CDR1 and CDR2 from the germline V gene are MNHEY and SVGAGI. The CDR3 nucleotides read TGTGCCAGCAGTCTGTCCTCCTTGGTTGGCTACACCTTC. This encodes CASSLSSLVGYTF.

The rearrangement joins TRBV27 to TRBJ2-2; D could derive from TRBD1 or TRBD2 (5 bases each). The CDR3 totals 15 residues. The V and J ends lost 9 bases and 1 base respectively, with 15 bases between them. CDR1 and CDR2 (germline): MNHEY, SMNVEV (reference sequence). The CDR3 DNA reads TGTGCCAGTTCCGGGACGCGAGTGAACACCGGGGAGCTGTTTTTT. It yields the protein CASSGTRVNTGELFF.

The rearrangement joins TRBV12-3 or TRBV12-4 to TRBJ2-3; 15 bases are a match to TRBD2. Germline trimming cut 5 bases from V and 11 bases from J; bases unmatched to any gene: 14. This CDR3 is 17 amino acids long. The CDR3: CASSPRGLAGGRDGQYF. CDR3 nucleotides: TGTGCCAGCAGTCCGCGGGGACTAGCGGGGGGCCGAGATGGGCAGTATTTT.

This chain connects TRBV6-2 or TRBV6-3 to TRBJ1-5; no clear D gene. The V end lost 6 bases, the J end lost 6 bases, and 12 bases lay between the germline ends. The CDR3 has 13 residues. CDR1 and CDR2 from the germline V gene are MNHEY and SVGEGT. CDR3 sequence (DNA): TGTGCCAGCAGGCCCCCCCTCATTCAGCCCCAGCATTTT. Protein product: CASRPPLIQPQHF.

The rearrangement joins TRBV20-1 to TRBJ1-2; the D gene is possibly TRBD1 (6 bases). CDR3 length: 15 amino acids. Germline V CDR1 and CDR2: DFQATT, SNEGSKA (reference sequence). V was trimmed by 3 bases and J by 8 bases, leaving 22 bases between them. CDR3 sequence: CSASALDTGLRGYTF. The CDR3 region has the DNA TGCAGTGCTAGCGCGTTAGACACAGGGTTAAGGGGCTACACCTTC.

V gene TRBV6-2 or TRBV6-3 combines with J gene TRBJ1-5; 8 bases agree with TRBD1. J lost 7 bases, V lost 2 bases, and 7 bases had no gene match. The germline V gene has CDR1 MNHEY and CDR2 SVGEGT. The CDR3 extends over 15 amino acids. CDR3 nucleotide sequence: TGTGCCAGCAGTTACGATCAGGGGGCGCGGCAGCCCCAGCATTTT. Translated, it gives CASSYDQGARQPQHF.